This TCR beta chain derives from a study of blood T cell repertoires in COVID-19. Profiled with immunoSEQ multiplex PCR; TCRdb holds only in-frame clones, not every one. The sample has 150,000 to 180,000 clones, 75% to 85% seen once. The germline V gene encodes CDR1 SGHRS and CDR2 YFSETQ. The CDR3 runs 15 residues. Trimming shortened V by 6 bases and J by 0 bases, and 15 bases separated the two germline ends. V gene TRBV5-1 combines with J gene TRBJ1-1, with D uncertain. Sequenced: peripheral blood. This TCR came from an older woman with COVID-19, enrolled during active disease. The CDR3 reads CASKLAGTMNTEAFF. CDR3 sequence (DNA): TGCGCCAGCAAGTTGGCAGGTACCATGAACACTGAAGCTTTCTTT.